Listed here is a single T cell receptor beta chain. The source of the sample is a study of technical replicates of blood from a few donors. Generated by immunoSEQ multiplex PCR, the TCRdb table keeps only in-frame clones and is missing some. Of some 99,000 clones listed, approximately 95% are singletons. The sequence derives from a human donor in good health. Sequenced: T cells isolated from PBMCs.

The CDR3 loop is CASSPLYETGTYEQYF. The CDR3 nucleotides are TGCGCCAGCAGCCCGTTGTATGAGACAGGGACCTACGAGCAGTACTTC. The chain couples TRBV5-1 to TRBJ2-5, with 7 positions matching TRBD1. The end of the DNA is better explained by TRBJ2-7, so the J call may be wrong. This CDR3 contains 16 residues. Looked up from germline, CDR1 is SGHRS and CDR2 is YFSETQ.